The 28 T cell receptor beta chains reported below all come from one sample, sequenced in a study of cytomegalovirus exposure and HLA in healthy donors. Method: immunoSEQ multiplex PCR; TCRdb's copy keeps in-frame clones and lacks some. The repertoire holds over 150,000 clones, with 89% as singletons. Sequencing was carried out using PBMCs. The receptors stem from a young woman in good health and CMV-seropositive.

This clone was seen once. CDR3 coding DNA: TGTGCCAGCAGCCGAAACGTTATCATTACACCGAACACTGAAGCTTTCTTT. Its protein product is CASSRNVIITPNTEAFF. The chain recombines TRBV11-3 with TRBJ1-1, with unresolved D. Trimming cost V 5 bases and J 1 base, with 20 bases left between them. Germline V CDR1 and CDR2: SGHNT, YENEEA. The CDR3 runs to 17 residues.

The chain carries TRBV5-6 and TRBJ2-7; TRBD1 matches at 8 bases. The CDR3 has 16 residues. Trimming took 1 base from V and 1 from J; bases not matched to a gene: 7. Per germline, CDR1 SGHDT and CDR2 YYEEEE. The CDR3 region is CASSLSGQAASYEQYF. For the CDR3, the DNA is TGTGCCAGCAGCTTGTCGGGACAGGCCGCTTCCTACGAGCAGTACTTC.

This sequence joins TRBV28 and TRBJ2-7; 8 bases match TRBD1. The CDR3 extends over 15 amino acids. V lost 5 bases and J lost 0; bases outside the gene matches: 6. Germline V gene lookup returns CDR1 MDHEN and CDR2 SYDVKM. CDR3 loop: CASSPRTGNSYEQYF. The CDR3 DNA reads TGTGCCAGCAGTCCGCGGACAGGGAACTCCTACGAGCAGTACTTC.

The chain couples TRBV9 to TRBJ2-1, with a possible D match to TRBD2 (5 bases). Germline V gene lookup returns CDR1 SGDLS and CDR2 YYNGEE. The V end was cut by 0 bases, the J end by 2 bases, with 9 bases between. The CDR3 is 15 amino acids. The CDR3 bases are TGTGCCAGCAGCGTAGTAGCGAGTCCCTACAATGAGCAGTTCTTC. Translated: CASSVVASPYNEQFF.

This clone was found once. The chain has TRBV28 and TRBJ2-7; D is undetermined. In germline, CDR1 is MDHEN, CDR2 SYDVKM. Trimming stripped 3 bases from V and 7 bases from J, with 7 bases between. CDR3 length: 11 residues. DNA for the CDR3: TGTGCCAGCAGTTTTAATAGAGAGCAGTACTTC. This encodes CASSFNREQYF.

The chain carries TRBV2 and TRBJ2-1; 8 bases are a match to TRBD2. Unmatched junction bases numbered 7, after V lost 9 bases and J lost 0 bases. CDR1 is SNHLY, CDR2 FYNNEI, per germline. This CDR3 is 15 amino acids long. This chain's CDR3 is CASAERGRSYNEQFF. The CDR3 DNA sequence: TGTGCCAGTGCTGAGCGGGGGCGCTCCTACAATGAGCAGTTCTTC.

J is TRBJ2-3 and V is TRBV29-1; tentatively, D is TRBD1 (5 bases). The CDR3 runs 14 residues. V lost 3 bases to trimming and J lost 4 bases, with 14 bases between them. Germline V gene data show CDR1 as SQVTM and CDR2 as ANQGSEA. The CDR3 sequence is CSVDLDTPADTQYF. CDR3 coding DNA: TGCAGCGTTGACTTGGACACCCCCGCAGATACGCAGTATTTT.

The V gene is TRBV6-5, the J gene TRBJ1-4, with 9 positions matching TRBD1. Germline lookup yields CDR1 MNHEY and CDR2 SVGAGI. The CDR3 loop spans 15 amino acids. V was pared by 5 bases and J by 7 bases, with 8 bases of the junction left unmatched. The CDR3 here is CASSTRQGVVEKLFF. CDR3 DNA sequence: TGTGCCAGCAGTACACGACAGGGGGTAGTTGAAAAACTGTTTTTT.

The chain carries TRBV5-8 and TRBJ1-4, with D perhaps matching TRBD1 (5 bases). Germline CDR1 SGHTS, CDR2 YDEGEE. CDR3 length: 16 residues. Trimming shortened V by 6 bases and J by 5 bases, and 20 bases separated the two germline ends. The CDR3 region is CASNKSGGNDNEKLFF. Here the CDR3 DNA reads TGTGCCAGCAACAAAAGTGGGGGGAACGACAATGAAAAACTGTTTTTT.

The chain carries TRBV4-2 and TRBJ2-3, with 12 bases matching TRBD2. Trimming removed 2 bases from V and 5 bases from J; junction bases left unmatched: 5. Germline V lookup: CDR1 LGHNA, CDR2 YNFKEQ. The CDR3 extends over 16 amino acids. The CDR3 DNA sequence: TGTGCCAGCAGCCAACTACTAGCGGGAGGAGGAGATACGCAGTATTTT. Its translation is CASSQLLAGGGDTQYF.

The DNA for the CDR3 is TGTGCCAGCCGTTTTAGTTTCACAGAGACCCAGTACTTC. This sequence encodes CASRFSFTETQYF. The chain employs TRBV6-5 and TRBJ2-5, with unresolved D. This CDR3 region has 13 residues. Between the trimmed V and J ends, which lost 8 bases and 4 bases, there was a span of 14 bases. Germline V CDR1 and CDR2: MNHEY, SVGAGI.

The chain is built from TRBV6-5 and TRBJ2-7, with D uncertain. Germline V CDR1 and CDR2: MNHEY, SVGAGI. V was pared by 2 bases and J by 0 bases, with 8 bases between. This CDR3 is built from 14 residues. The CDR3, as DNA: TGTGCCAGCAGTTACGAGTCGAGCTCCTACGAGCAGTACTTC. This gives the protein CASSYESSSYEQYF.

This chain joins TRBV6-1 and TRBJ1-5; D remains ambiguous. V lost 6 bases and J lost 4, with 13 bases in between. The CDR3 totals 14 residues. In germline, CDR1 is MNHNS, CDR2 SASEGT. The CDR3 nucleotides read TGTGCCAGCAGCGACTTACATTTAAATCAGCCCCAGCATTTT. Protein sequence: CASSDLHLNQPQHF.

The gene calls are TRBV11-3 and TRBJ1-2; weak D call: TRBD1 (5 bases). The CDR3 covers 15 residues. The germline gives CDR1 SGHNT, CDR2 YENEEA. V was trimmed by 6 bases and J by 4 bases, leaving 18 bases between them. The CDR3 coding sequence is TGTGCCAGCAGTACCGGGACTCCGGGGAGCTATGGCTACACCTTC. It codes for CASSTGTPGSYGYTF.

V and J are TRBV11-3 and TRBJ2-7, with TRBD2 identical over 12 bases. The CDR3 covers 16 residues. Trimming cost V 2 bases and J 5 bases; bases outside gene matches: 7. Germline V CDR1 and CDR2: SGHNT, YENEEA. The CDR3 region is CASSLPSGRAWNEQYF. CDR3 DNA: TGTGCCAGCAGCTTACCTAGCGGGAGGGCCTGGAACGAGCAGTACTTC. Together with reference TRBV11-3 and TRBJ2-7, the CDR3 gives the full variable domain: EAGVVQSPRYKIIEKKQPVAFWCNPISGHNTLYWYLQNLGQGPELLIRYENEEAVDDSQLPKDRFSAERLKGVDSTLKIQPAELGDSAVYLCASSLPSGRAWNEQYFGPGTRLTVT.

The chain combines TRBV29-1 with TRBJ1-5, with 7 nucleotides matching TRBD1. The CDR3 spans 13 residues. The V gene's germline CDR1 is SQVTM and CDR2 ANQGSEA. The V gene end was trimmed by 4 bases and the J gene end by 7 bases; junction bases not matched to a gene: 7. Here the CDR3 DNA reads TGCAGCGTTGGGGGACAGACGGGACAGCCCCAGCATTTT. It translates to CSVGGQTGQPQHF.

The chain uses TRBV4-1 and TRBJ2-5, with TRBD1 matching 10 bases. From germline, CDR1 is MGHRA and CDR2 YSYEKL. The trim removed 2 bases at V and 9 bases at J, leaving 6 bases unmatched. The CDR3 extends over 14 amino acids. In nucleotides, the CDR3 is TGCGCCAGCAGCCAACGGGGACAGGGGTGGCCCCAGTACTTC. Its translation: CASSQRGQGWPQYF.

CDR3 in amino acids: CASSPGQGDGTQYF. Here the CDR3 DNA reads TGTGCCAGCTCACCCGGACAGGGAGATGGGACCCAGTACTTC. V and J are TRBV18 and TRBJ2-5; 8 bases agree with TRBD1. With V trimmed by 3 bases and J by 7 bases, 7 bases remained unmatched. The CDR3 totals 14 residues. Germline CDR1 reads KGHSH; CDR2 reads LQKENI.

This clone occurred a few times. The J gene is TRBJ1-2, the V gene TRBV19; the D gene is possibly TRBD1 (6 bases). Per the germline V gene, CDR1 is LNHDA and CDR2 is SQIVND (reference sequence). The CDR3 length is 13 residues. The V end was cut by 4 bases, the J end by 7 bases, with 13 bases between. CDR3 in amino acids: CASSRTVLFGYTF. CDR3 DNA sequence: TGTGCCAGTAGTAGGACAGTCCTGTTTGGCTACACCTTC.

The chain joins TRBV10-3 to TRBJ1-4; D not resolved. CDR1 ENHRY and CDR2 SYGVKD come from the germline V gene. This CDR3 is built from 12 residues. V lost 11 bases, J lost 8 bases, and 15 bases lay in between. CDR3 sequence (DNA): TGTGCCTCCGGGTCGGGTCAGGAAAAACTGTTTTTT. Translation: CASGSGQEKLFF.

This clone was seen only once. This chain joins TRBV6-5 and TRBJ1-1; D unclear. The CDR3 sequence is 15 residues long. Germline CDR1 is MNHEY and CDR2 is SVGAGI. Trimming removed 0 bases from V and 5 bases from J, with 13 bases in between. The CDR3 protein is CASSYSNWGVTEAFF. The CDR3 nucleotides read TGTGCCAGCAGTTACTCGAATTGGGGAGTAACTGAAGCTTTCTTT.

The CDR3 is CASSRYSGTSVETQYF. Here the CDR3 DNA reads TGCGCCAGCAGCCGTTATTCGGGGACTAGCGTGGAGACCCAGTACTTC. The chain employs TRBV4-3 and TRBJ2-5; 10 bases line up with TRBD2. The CDR3 is made up of 16 amino acids. The J segment lost 5 bases and the V segment lost 4 bases, leaving 10 bases of the junction unmatched. The germline V gene has CDR1 LGHNA and CDR2 YSLEER.

The rearrangement uses TRBV6-5 and TRBJ2-3, with a tentative D call TRBD1 (7 bases). Per the germline V gene, CDR1 is MNHEY and CDR2 is SVGAGI. CDR3 length: 14 residues. The V end was cut by 7 bases, the J end by 6 bases, with 17 bases between. The CDR3 is CASKVAGGTDTQYF. The CDR3 DNA is TGTGCCAGCAAGGTGGCAGGGGGGACGGATACGCAGTATTTT.

Only one count was recorded for this clone. J is TRBJ2-7 and V is TRBV11-1; TRBD2 matches 7 bases. In germline, CDR1 is SGHAT, CDR2 FQDESV (reference sequence). The CDR3 totals 14 residues. V lost 7 bases and J lost 0; bases outside the gene matches: 6. The CDR3 DNA reads TGTGCCAGCACCCTCGGCGGGAGCTCCTACGAGCAGTACTTC. It yields the protein CASTLGGSSYEQYF. Complete variable domain (other parts from reference TRBV11-1 and TRBJ2-7): EAEVAQSPRYKITEKSQAVAFWCDPISGHATLYWYRQILGQGPELLVQFQDESVVDDSQLPKDRFSAERLKGVDSTLKIQPAELGDSAMYLCASTLGGSSYEQYFGPGTRLTVT.

The chain recombines TRBV6-1 with TRBJ1-5; perhaps TRBD1 as D (5 bases). Germline V gene data show CDR1 as MNHNS and CDR2 as SASEGT. V was clipped by 2 bases and J by 1 base, with 9 bases between them. The CDR3 runs to 15 residues. CDR3 nucleotide sequence: TGTGCCAGCAGTGAAAACAGGTACAGCAATCAGCCCCAGCATTTT. Its translation is CASSENRYSNQPQHF.

The genes are TRBV5-6 and TRBJ1-5; a possible D gene is TRBD1 (5 bases). From germline, CDR1 is SGHDT and CDR2 YYEEEE. V was trimmed by 3 bases and J by 7 bases, leaving 17 bases between them. There are 15 residues in the CDR3. Written as DNA, the CDR3 is TGTGCCAGCAGCTCCTGGGTGGGGGGTGGCCAGCCCCAGCATTTT. Amino acids: CASSSWVGGGQPQHF.

The chain recombines TRBV11-3 with TRBJ2-1, with unresolved D. Germline CDR1 is SGHNT and CDR2 is YENEEA. V lost 5 bases and J 0 bases, leaving 8 bases between the germline ends. This CDR3 has 14 amino acids. The CDR3 spells CASSEASSYNEQFF. DNA of the CDR3: TGTGCCAGCAGCGAAGCGAGCTCCTACAATGAGCAGTTCTTC.

The V gene is TRBV5-1, the J gene TRBJ1-1, with D unresolved. V was shortened by 2 bases and J by 4 bases, with 9 bases between the two germline ends. Germline V lookup: CDR1 SGHRS, CDR2 YFSETQ. There are 13 residues in the CDR3. Written as DNA, the CDR3 is TGCGCCAGCAGCTTTAGGGAGGGCACTGAAGCTTTCTTT. Its translation: CASSFREGTEAFF. The full variable domain, completed using reference TRBV5-1 and TRBJ1-1, is KAGVTQTPRYLIKTRGQQVTLSCSPISGHRSVSWYQQTPGQGLQFLFEYFSETQRNKGNFPGRFSGRQFSNSRSEMNVSTLELGDSALYLCASSFREGTEAFFGQGTRLTVV.